This TCR beta chain was found in a study of high-grade serous ovarian cancer treatment subgroups. Tumor samples were taken before definitive surgery or chemotherapy. Regarding this clone: As yet, its antigen is unknown.

Study-wide points: Different patients shared almost no repertoire; same-patient tumors shared about 0.11 to 0.79.

CDR3 length: 12 residues. CDR1 MGHDK and CDR2 SYGVNS come from the germline V gene. V shed 4 bases and J shed 7 bases, with 11 bases lying between them. Clones were sequenced by immunoSEQ multiplex PCR, and TCRdb holds only the in-frame ones, with some missing. The sample has 30,000 or so clones; about 88% are singletons. V and J are TRBV25-1 and TRBJ2-7, with a weak D call TRBD1 (6 bases). The sequence was obtained from a human donor with high-grade serous ovarian cancer. The sequenced material came from tumor tissue. The CDR3 DNA is TGTGCCAGCAGTGTTACAGGGCGGGAGCAGTACTTC. It specifies CASSVTGREQYF.